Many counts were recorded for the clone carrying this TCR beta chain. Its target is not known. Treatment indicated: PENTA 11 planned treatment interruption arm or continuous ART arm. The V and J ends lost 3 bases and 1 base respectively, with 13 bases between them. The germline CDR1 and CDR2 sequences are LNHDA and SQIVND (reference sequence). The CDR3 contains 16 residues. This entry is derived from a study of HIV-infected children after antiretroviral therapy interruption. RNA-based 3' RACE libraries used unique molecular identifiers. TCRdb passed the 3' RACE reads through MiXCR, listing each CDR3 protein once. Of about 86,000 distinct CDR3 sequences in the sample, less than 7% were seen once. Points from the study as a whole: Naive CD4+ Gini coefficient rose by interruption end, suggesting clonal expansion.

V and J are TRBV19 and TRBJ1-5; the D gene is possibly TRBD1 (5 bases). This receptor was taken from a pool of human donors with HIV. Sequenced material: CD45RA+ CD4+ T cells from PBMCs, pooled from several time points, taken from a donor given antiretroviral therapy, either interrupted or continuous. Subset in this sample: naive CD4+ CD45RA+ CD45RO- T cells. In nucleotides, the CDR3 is TGTGCCAGTAGTATGTTGCAGGGAGGGAGCAATCAGCCCCAGCATTTT. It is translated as CASSMLQGGSNQPQHF.